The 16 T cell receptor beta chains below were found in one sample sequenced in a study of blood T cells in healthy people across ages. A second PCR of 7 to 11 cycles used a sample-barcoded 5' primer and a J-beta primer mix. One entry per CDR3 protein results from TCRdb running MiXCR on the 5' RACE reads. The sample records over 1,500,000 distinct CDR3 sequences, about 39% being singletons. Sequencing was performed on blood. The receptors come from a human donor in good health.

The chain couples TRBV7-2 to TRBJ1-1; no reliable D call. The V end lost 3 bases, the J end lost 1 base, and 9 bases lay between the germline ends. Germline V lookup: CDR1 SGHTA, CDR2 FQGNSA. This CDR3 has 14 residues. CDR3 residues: CASSLWQTNTEAFF. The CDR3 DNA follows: TGTGCCAGCAGCTTGTGGCAGACGAACACTGAAGCTTTCTTT. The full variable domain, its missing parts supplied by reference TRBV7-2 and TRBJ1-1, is GAGVSQSPSNKVTEKGKDVELRCDPISGHTALYWYRQSLGQGLEFLIYFQGNSAPDKSGLPSDRFSAERTGGSVSTLTIQRTQQEDSAVYLCASSLWQTNTEAFFGQGTRLTVV.

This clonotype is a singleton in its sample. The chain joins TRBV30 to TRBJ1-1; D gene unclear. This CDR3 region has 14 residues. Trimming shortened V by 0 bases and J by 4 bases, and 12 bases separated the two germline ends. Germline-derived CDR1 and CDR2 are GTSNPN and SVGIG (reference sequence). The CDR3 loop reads CAWSVPWRITEAFF. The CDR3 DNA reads TGTGCCTGGAGTGTCCCTTGGAGGATCACTGAAGCTTTCTTT.

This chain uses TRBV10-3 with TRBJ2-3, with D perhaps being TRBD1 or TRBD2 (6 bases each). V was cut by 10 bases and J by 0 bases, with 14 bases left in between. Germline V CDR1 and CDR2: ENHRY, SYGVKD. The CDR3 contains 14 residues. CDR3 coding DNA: TGTGCCACCATCGAGGGGGGTAGCACAGATACGCAGTATTTT. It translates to CATIEGGSTDTQYF.

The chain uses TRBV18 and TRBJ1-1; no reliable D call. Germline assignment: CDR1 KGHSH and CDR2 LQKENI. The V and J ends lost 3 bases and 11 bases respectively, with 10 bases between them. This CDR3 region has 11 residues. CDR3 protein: CASSPGSAAFF. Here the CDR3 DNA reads TGTGCCAGCTCACCGGGGTCGGCGGCTTTCTTT.

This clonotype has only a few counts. The DNA of the CDR3 is TGTGCCATCAGAGCCGGGACAGGTGACACTGAAGCTTTCTTT. Protein: CAIRAGTGDTEAFF. The genes are TRBV10-3 and TRBJ1-1; 8 bases align to TRBD1. The J segment lost 3 bases and the V segment lost 6 bases, leaving 6 bases of the junction unmatched. The CDR3 covers 14 residues. The germline CDR1 and CDR2 sequences are ENHRY and SYGVKD.

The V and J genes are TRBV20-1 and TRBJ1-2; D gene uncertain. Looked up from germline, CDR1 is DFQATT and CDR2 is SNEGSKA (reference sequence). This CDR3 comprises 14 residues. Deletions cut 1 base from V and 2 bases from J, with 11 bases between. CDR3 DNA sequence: TGCAGTGCTAGAGTGGGCCAGAGCAACTATGGCTACACCTTC. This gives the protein CSARVGQSNYGYTF.

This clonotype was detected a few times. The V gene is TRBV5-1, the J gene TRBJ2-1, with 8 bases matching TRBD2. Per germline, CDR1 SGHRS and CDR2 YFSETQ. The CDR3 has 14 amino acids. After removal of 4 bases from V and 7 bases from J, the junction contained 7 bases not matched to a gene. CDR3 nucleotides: TGCGCCAGCAGCACAAGCGGGGGAAGGAATGAGCAGTTCTTC. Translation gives CASSTSGGRNEQFF.

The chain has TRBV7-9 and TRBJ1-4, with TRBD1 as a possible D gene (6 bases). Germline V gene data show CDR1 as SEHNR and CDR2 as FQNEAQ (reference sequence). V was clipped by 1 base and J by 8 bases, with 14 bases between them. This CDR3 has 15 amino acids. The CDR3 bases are TGTGCCAGCAGCTTAGTCGGCAGGGGACCGGAAAAACTGTTTTTT. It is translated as CASSLVGRGPEKLFF.

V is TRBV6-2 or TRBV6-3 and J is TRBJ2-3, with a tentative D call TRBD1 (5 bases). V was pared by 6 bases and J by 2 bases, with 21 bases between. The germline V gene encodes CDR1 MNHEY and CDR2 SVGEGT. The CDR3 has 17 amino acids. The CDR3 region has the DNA TGTGCCAGCAGCTATCAAGGACACCACGACTTCACAGATACGCAGTATTTT. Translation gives CASSYQGHHDFTDTQYF.

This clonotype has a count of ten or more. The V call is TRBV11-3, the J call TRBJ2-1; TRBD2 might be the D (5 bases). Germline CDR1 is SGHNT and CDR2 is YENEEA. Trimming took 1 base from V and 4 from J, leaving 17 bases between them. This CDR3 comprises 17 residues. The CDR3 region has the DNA TGTGCCAGCAGCTTAGGGATTGGCCGGAGGATATACAATGAGCAGTTCTTC. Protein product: CASSLGIGRRIYNEQFF. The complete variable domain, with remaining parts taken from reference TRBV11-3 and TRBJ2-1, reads EAGVVQSPRYKIIEKKQPVAFWCNPISGHNTLYWYLQNLGQGPELLIRYENEEAVDDSQLPKDRFSAERLKGVDSTLKIQPAELGDSAVYLCASSLGIGRRIYNEQFFGPGTRLTVL.

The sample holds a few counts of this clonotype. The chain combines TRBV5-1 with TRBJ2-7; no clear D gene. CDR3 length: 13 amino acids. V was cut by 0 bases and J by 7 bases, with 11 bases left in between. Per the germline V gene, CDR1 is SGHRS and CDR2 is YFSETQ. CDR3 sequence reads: CASSLAGSAEQYF. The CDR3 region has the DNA TGCGCCAGCAGCTTGGCGGGCAGCGCGGAGCAGTACTTC.

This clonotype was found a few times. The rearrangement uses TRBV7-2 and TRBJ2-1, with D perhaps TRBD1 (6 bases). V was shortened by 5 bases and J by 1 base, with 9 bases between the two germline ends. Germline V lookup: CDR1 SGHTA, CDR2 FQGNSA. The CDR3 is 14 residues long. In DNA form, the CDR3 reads TGTGCCAGCAGCCGCGGACAGTCCTACAATGAGCAGTTCTTC. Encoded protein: CASSRGQSYNEQFF.

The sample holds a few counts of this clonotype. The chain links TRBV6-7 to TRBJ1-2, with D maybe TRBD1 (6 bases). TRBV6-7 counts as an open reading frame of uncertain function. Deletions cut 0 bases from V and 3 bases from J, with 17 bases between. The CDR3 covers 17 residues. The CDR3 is CASSYSKGEPPHYGYTF. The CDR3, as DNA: TGTGCCAGCAGTTACTCGAAGGGGGAGCCTCCGCACTATGGCTACACCTTC.

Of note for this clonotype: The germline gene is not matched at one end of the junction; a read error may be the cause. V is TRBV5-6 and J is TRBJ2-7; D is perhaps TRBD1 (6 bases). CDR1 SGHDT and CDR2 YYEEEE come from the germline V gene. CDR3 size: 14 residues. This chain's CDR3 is CASSRTGSPYERYF. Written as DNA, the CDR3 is TGTGCCAGCAGTCGAACAGGGTCACCCTACGAGCGGTACTTC.

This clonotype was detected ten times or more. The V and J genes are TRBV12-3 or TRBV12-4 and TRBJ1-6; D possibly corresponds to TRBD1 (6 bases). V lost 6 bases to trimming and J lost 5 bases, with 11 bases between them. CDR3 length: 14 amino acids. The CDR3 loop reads CASSQDRNNSPLHF. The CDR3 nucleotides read TGTGCCAGCAGCCAAGACAGGAATAATTCACCCCTCCACTTT.

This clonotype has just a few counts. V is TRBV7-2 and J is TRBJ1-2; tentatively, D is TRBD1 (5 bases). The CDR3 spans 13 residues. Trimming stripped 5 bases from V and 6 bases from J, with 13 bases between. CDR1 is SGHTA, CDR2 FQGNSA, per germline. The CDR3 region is CASSPAREDGYTF. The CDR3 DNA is TGTGCCAGCAGCCCCGCCAGGGAGGATGGCTACACCTTC.